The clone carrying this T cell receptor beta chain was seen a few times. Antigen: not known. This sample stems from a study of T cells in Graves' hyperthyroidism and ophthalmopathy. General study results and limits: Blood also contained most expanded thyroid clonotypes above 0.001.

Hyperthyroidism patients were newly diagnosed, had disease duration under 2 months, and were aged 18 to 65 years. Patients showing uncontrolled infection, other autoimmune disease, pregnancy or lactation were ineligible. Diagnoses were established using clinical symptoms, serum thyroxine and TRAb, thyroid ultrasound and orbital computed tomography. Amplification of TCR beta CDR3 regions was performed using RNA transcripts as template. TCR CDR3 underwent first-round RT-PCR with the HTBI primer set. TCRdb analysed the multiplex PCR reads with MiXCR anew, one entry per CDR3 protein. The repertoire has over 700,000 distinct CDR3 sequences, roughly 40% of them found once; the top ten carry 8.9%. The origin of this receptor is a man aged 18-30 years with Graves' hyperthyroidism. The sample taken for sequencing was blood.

The DNA of the CDR3 is TGTGCCAGCAGTTTAAGTGCCAGGGGAGACCCTGAAGCTTTCTTT. Its protein product is CASSLSARGDPEAFF. The V call is TRBV12-3 or TRBV12-4, the J call TRBJ1-1; TRBD1 might be the D (6 bases). The CDR3 runs to 15 residues. Deletions cut 2 bases from V and 6 bases from J, with 16 bases between.